Given below is one TCR beta chain in context. The protocol was immunoSEQ multiplex PCR, while the TCRdb copy is restricted to in-frame clones and leaves out a portion. The sample includes around 61,000 clones, around four fifths of them seen just once. The source of the sample is a study of Tregs in tolerant kidney transplant recipients. Germline assignment: CDR1 SEHNR and CDR2 FQNEAQ (reference sequence). Trimming cost V 3 bases and J 0 bases, with 15 bases left between them. CDR3 length: 16 residues. CD4+CD25+CD127- Tregs, CD4+CD25- non-Tregs, CD4 and CD8 cells were sorted. The V gene is TRBV7-9, the J gene TRBJ2-7; D perhaps matches TRBD1 (5 bases). This receptor was identified in a human donor in good health. Sequenced input: CD4+ T cells from blood. CDR3 nucleotides: TGTGCCAGCAGCTTCCCCCCCTGGGGCACCTCCTACGAGCAGTACTTC. Translation: CASSFPPWGTSYEQYF. The full variable domain, completed using reference TRBV7-9 and TRBJ2-7, is DTGVSQNPRHKITKRGQNVTFRCDPISEHNRLYWYRQTLGQGPEFLTYFQNEAQLEKSRLLSDRFSAERPKGSFSTLEIQRTEQGDSAMYLCASSFPPWGTSYEQYFGPGTRLTVT.